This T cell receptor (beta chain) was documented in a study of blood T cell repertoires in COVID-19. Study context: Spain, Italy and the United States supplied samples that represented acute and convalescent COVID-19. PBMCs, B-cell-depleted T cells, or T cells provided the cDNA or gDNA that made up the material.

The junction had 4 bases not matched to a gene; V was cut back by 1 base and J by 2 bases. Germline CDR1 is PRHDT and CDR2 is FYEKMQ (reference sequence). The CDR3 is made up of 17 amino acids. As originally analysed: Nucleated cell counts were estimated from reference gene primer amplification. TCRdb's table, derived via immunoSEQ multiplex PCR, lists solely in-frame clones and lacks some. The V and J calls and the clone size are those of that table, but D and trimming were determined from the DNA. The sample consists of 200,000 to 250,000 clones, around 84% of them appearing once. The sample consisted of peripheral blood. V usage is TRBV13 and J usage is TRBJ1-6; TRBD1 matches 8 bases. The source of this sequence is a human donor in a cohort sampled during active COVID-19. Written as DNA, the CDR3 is TGTGCCAGCAGCTTAGCACAGGGGGGAACCTATAATTCACCCCTCCACTTT. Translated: CASSLAQGGTYNSPLHF.